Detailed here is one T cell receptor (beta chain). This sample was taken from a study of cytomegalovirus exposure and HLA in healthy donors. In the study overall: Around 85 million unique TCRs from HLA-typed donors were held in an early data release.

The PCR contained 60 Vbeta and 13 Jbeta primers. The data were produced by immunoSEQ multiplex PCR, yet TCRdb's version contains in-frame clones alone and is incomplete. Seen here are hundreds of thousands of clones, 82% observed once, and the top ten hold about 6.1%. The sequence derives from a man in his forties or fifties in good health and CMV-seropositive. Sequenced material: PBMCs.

The CDR3 nucleotides are TGTGCCAGCAGCTCCGACCGGGGCAATGAGCAGTTCTTC. Amino acids: CASSSDRGNEQFF. J is TRBJ2-1 and V is TRBV7-2, with D maybe TRBD2 (5 bases). Germline lookup yields CDR1 SGHTA and CDR2 FQGNSA. V lost 4 bases and J 6 bases, leaving 10 bases between the germline ends. The CDR3 contains 13 residues.